This T cell receptor beta chain was sequenced during a study of T cell repertoires in cytomegalovirus infection. This clonotype was seen at least ten times. TCRdb reprocessed the reads with MiXCR, giving one entry per CDR3 protein. The table records approximately 500,000 distinct CDR3 sequences, 16% of them present only once. The CDR3 is 16 amino acids. The V gene end was trimmed by 7 bases and the J gene end by 7 bases; junction bases not matched to a gene: 13. CDR1 is SGHVS, CDR2 FQNEAQ, per germline. Sample: CD8+ T cells from PBMCs. The TCR was taken from a human donor in good health (CMV status not recorded). Some clones in this sample may be carry-over from other donors' samples. The chain uses TRBV7-8 and TRBJ2-1; TRBD2 matches 10 bases. CDR3 sequence reads: CASIFGAGGPGNEQFF. CDR3 nucleotide sequence: TGTGCCAGCATTTTCGGAGCGGGAGGGCCTGGGAATGAGCAGTTCTTC.